This passage covers 8 T cell receptor beta chains from one sample sequenced in a study of cytomegalovirus exposure and HLA in healthy donors. The study ran its PCR with 60 Vbeta and 13 Jbeta primers. The method was immunoSEQ multiplex PCR; TCRdb's version includes in-frame clones alone and lacks a portion of them. There are about 160,000 clones in the sample; approximately 84% occur only once, and about 4.4% lies in the top ten. Specimen: PBMCs. The source is a woman aged 45 to 65 in good health and CMV-seropositive.

The gene calls are TRBV6-5 and TRBJ2-5, with TRBD2 as a possible D gene (6 bases). In germline, CDR1 is MNHEY, CDR2 SVGAGI. The CDR3 contains 15 residues. Deletions cut 2 bases from V and 4 bases from J, with 14 bases between. CDR3 DNA sequence: TGTGCCAGCAGTTACGGCGTTCGCGGGATAGAGACCCAGTACTTC. This sequence encodes CASSYGVRGIETQYF.

The CDR3 here is CASEGDSTNEKLFF. The DNA of the CDR3 is TGTGCCAGCGAAGGGGACTCAACTAATGAAAAACTGTTTTTT. The chain combines TRBV2 with TRBJ1-4, with a possible D match to TRBD1 (5 bases). In germline, CDR1 is SNHLY, CDR2 FYNNEI. This CDR3 has 14 residues. The germline V and J ends were trimmed by 8 bases and 0 bases, with 10 bases remaining between them.

The V and J genes are TRBV28 and TRBJ2-5, with TRBD2 identical over 9 bases. With 6 bases clipped from V and 5 bases from J, the junction kept 7 bases outside the gene matches. Germline V gene sequence: CDR1 MDHEN, CDR2 SYDVKM. The CDR3 is 14 amino acids. CDR3 loop: CASRSSGTWETQYF. The CDR3 bases are TGTGCCAGCAGATCTAGCGGGACTTGGGAGACCCAGTACTTC.

The chain employs TRBV19 and TRBJ1-5; D not certain. Trimming removed 7 bases from V and 1 base from J, with 17 bases in between. The CDR3 runs 16 residues. The germline CDR1 and CDR2 sequences are LNHDA and SQIVND (reference sequence). The CDR3 bases are TGTGCCAGTAACCCATCGGCCGACACAAGCAATCAGCCCCAGCATTTT. This codes for CASNPSADTSNQPQHF.

This clone was seen just once. The chain links TRBV18 to TRBJ2-3; D might be TRBD2 (5 bases). Trimming stripped 2 bases from V and 3 bases from J, with 12 bases between. Germline CDR1 is KGHSH and CDR2 is LQKENI. This CDR3 is 15 amino acids long. CDR3 protein: CASSPRTGVTDTQYF. As DNA, the CDR3 is TGTGCCAGCTCACCAAGGACCGGGGTGACAGATACGCAGTATTTT. The whole variable domain, remainder taken from reference TRBV18 and TRBJ2-3, is NAGVMQNPRHLVRRRGQEARLRCSPMKGHSHVYWYRQLPEEGLKFMVYLQKENIIDESGMPKERFSAEFPKEGPSILRIQQVVRGDSAAYFCASSPRTGVTDTQYFGPGTRLTVL.

The J gene is TRBJ2-2, the V gene TRBV7-2, with a tentative D call TRBD1 (5 bases). This CDR3 spans 13 amino acids. Germline assignment: CDR1 SGHTA and CDR2 FQGNSA. V lost 5 bases to trimming and J lost 5 bases, with 9 bases between them. This chain's CDR3 is CASSHRGTGELFF. The CDR3 DNA reads TGTGCCAGCAGCCATAGGGGAACCGGGGAGCTGTTTTTT.

The chain joins TRBV5-1 to TRBJ2-2; TRBD2 might be the D (6 bases). The CDR3 has 15 amino acids. V lost 0 bases to trimming and J lost 5 bases, with 11 bases between them. Germline CDR1 reads SGHRS; CDR2 reads YFSETQ. CDR3 region: CASSLVAGPTGELFF. In nucleotides, the CDR3 is TGCGCCAGCAGCTTGGTTGCGGGACCGACCGGGGAGCTGTTTTTT.

This clone was counted a single time. V is TRBV18 and J is TRBJ1-1; TRBD1 might be the D (5 bases). V gave up 1 base and J gave up 4 bases, with 16 bases separating them. Germline V gene lookup returns CDR1 KGHSH and CDR2 LQKENI. The CDR3 contains 16 residues. CDR3 residues: CASSPRSEQGGTEAFF. As DNA, the CDR3 is TGTGCCAGCTCACCACGATCCGAGCAGGGCGGCACTGAAGCTTTCTTT.